This is a list of T cell receptor beta chains from one sample in a study of shared clonotypes between healthy human individuals. Produced via immunoSEQ multiplex PCR; TCRdb's table is partial and in-frame only. In the table there are some 1.5 million clones, approximately 98% of which are singletons. Sequencing was done on a sample of naive CD4+ T cells sorted from blood. Source of these receptors: a man aged 25-40 years in good health. CDR3s include the opening cysteine and the closing phenylalanine or tryptophan. Fields, in order: CDR3 protein, clone size, CDR3 length, V gene. Size values are once, few and many counts, or a class for expanded clones, and some rows have none.

CDR3: CASRIGTGGLGYTF
size: NA
length: 14
V: TRBV5-1

CDR3: CSVEGQHSYNEQFF
size: once
length: 14
V: TRBV29-1

CDR3: CASVTGPHPDTQYF
size: NA
length: 14
V: TRBV5-1

CDR3: CASSYSIGAGNTIYF
size: NA
length: 15
V: TRBV6-5

CDR3: CASTPTSGGTGELFF
size: NA
length: 15
V: TRBV2

CDR3: CASSYRGQSNEKLFF
size: NA
length: 15
V: TRBV6-5

CDR3: CASSPEGMANEKLFF
size: NA
length: 15
V: TRBV4-1

CDR3: CASSVAGASVAQETQYF
size: NA
length: 17
V: TRBV9

CDR3: CASSLFGNYEQYF
size: NA
length: 13
V: TRBV7-2

CDR3: CASSLAGGYYTF
size: NA
length: 12
V: TRBV7-9

CDR3: CASSVEGNTGNTIYF
size: NA
length: 15
V: TRBV9

CDR3: CARGRELFF
size: NA
length: 9
V: TRBV6-6

CDR3: CASSLAASVGELFF
size: once
length: 14
V: TRBV5-1

CDR3: CASSSRLTGEETQYF
size: NA
length: 15
V: TRBV7-2

CDR3: CASSYDYGYTF
size: few
length: 11
V: TRBV7-9

CDR3: CASREGPYNEQFF
size: NA
length: 13
V: TRBV28

CDR3: CASSLMGGPRGVRDNEQFF
size: NA
length: 19
V: TRBV11-3

CDR3: CASSYGSNQPQHF
size: once
length: 13
V: TRBV6-5

CDR3: CASSQEVLAGGFWSGELFF
size: NA
length: 19
V: TRBV4-2

CDR3: CASSLPGTDTDTQYF
size: NA
length: 15
V: TRBV5-4

CDR3: CASSLKLAVEQAFF
size: NA
length: 14
V: TRBV5-8

CDR3: CASSLLHRDRGMIGTGELFF
size: NA
length: 20
V: TRBV18

CDR3: CSAGHRGTIYF
size: NA
length: 11
V: TRBV20-1

CDR3: CASSAAGTREETQYF
size: NA
length: 15
V: TRBV9

CDR3: CASSQGDTIYNEQFF
size: NA
length: 15
V: TRBV5-8

CDR3: CASSPLALGGDNEQFF
size: NA
length: 16
V: TRBV27

CDR3: CASSLDRGPTGELFF
size: NA
length: 15
V: TRBV5-4

CDR3: CASSPMGAGFNEQFF
size: NA
length: 15
V: TRBV11-2

CDR3: CASSPTSISQPQHF
size: once
length: 14
V: TRBV7-8

CDR3: CASSLNRDRAHEQYF
size: NA
length: 15
V: TRBV5-1

CDR3: CASRTSPSSYNEQFF
size: NA
length: 15
V: TRBV5-1

CDR3: CAIASSSSYNEQFF
size: NA
length: 14
V: TRBV10-3

CDR3: CASSTRDRGTGTGELFF
size: once
length: 17
V: TRBV28

CDR3: CASSSYDRSGAEAFF
size: NA
length: 15
V: TRBV5-1

CDR3: CASSFQSGANVLTF
size: NA
length: 14
V: TRBV11-1

CDR3: CASSQDSEDTQYF
size: NA
length: 13
V: TRBV5-6

CDR3: CSVRFRGGGNTEAFF
size: NA
length: 15
V: TRBV29-1

CDR3: CASSHPRRGQEKLFF
size: NA
length: 15
V: TRBV28

CDR3: CASSDTGLVAQYF
size: NA
length: 13
V: TRBV6-5

CDR3: CSVFWTSGSRYNEQFF
size: NA
length: 16
V: TRBV29-1

CDR3: CASRLAGGRTDTQYF
size: once
length: 15
V: TRBV27

CDR3: CASSLDRDSYEQYF
size: NA
length: 14
V: TRBV18

CDR3: CASSLRRTGAYEQYF
size: NA
length: 15
V: TRBV7-2

CDR3: CASSQEVLAEQYF
size: NA
length: 13
V: TRBV4-2

CDR3: CSVRGGERSYNEQFF
size: NA
length: 15
V: TRBV29-1

CDR3: CASTQSGVRYEQYF
size: NA
length: 14
V: TRBV28

CDR3: CASKTQQGAKTEAFF
size: NA
length: 15
V: TRBV19

CDR3: CASSPPGGLGEKLFF
size: NA
length: 15
V: TRBV18

CDR3: CASSSQGQGGEQYF
size: once
length: 14
V: TRBV5-1

CDR3: CASSLVLFNEQFF
size: NA
length: 13
V: TRBV7-2

CDR3: CASSPGLGVEKLFF
size: NA
length: 14
V: TRBV19

CDR3: CASSVSNQPQHF
size: NA
length: 12
V: TRBV6-1

CDR3: CASEEEKETQYF
size: NA
length: 12
V: TRBV2

CDR3: CASSGITGTSGSQQFF
size: NA
length: 16
V: TRBV11-2